This T cell receptor (beta chain) stems from a study of T cell responses to AZD1222 COVID-19 vaccine. This clone was detected only once. Its target is unknown. Points from the study as a whole: Reportedly, nearly half the spike-specific TCRs target unmutated variant regions. Baseline seropositivity occurred in only six AZD1222 recipients.

Assay used: immunoSEQ multiplex PCR; TCRdb lists only in-frame clones, some missing. The table records approximately 190,000 clones, almost 95% of them present only once. Germline V gene lookup returns CDR1 MNHEY and CDR2 SVGEGT. V gave up 2 bases and J gave up 0 bases, with 8 bases separating them. The CDR3 loop spans 15 amino acids. The receptor comes from an adult in good health. This sample comprised peripheral blood, obtained on day 0 of AZD1222 vaccination. The gene calls are TRBV6-2 or TRBV6-3 and TRBJ2-4; weak D call: TRBD1 (6 bases). This CDR3 reads CASSYGGLAKNIQYF. The CDR3 DNA reads TGTGCCAGCAGTTACGGGGGCTTAGCCAAAAACATTCAGTACTTC.